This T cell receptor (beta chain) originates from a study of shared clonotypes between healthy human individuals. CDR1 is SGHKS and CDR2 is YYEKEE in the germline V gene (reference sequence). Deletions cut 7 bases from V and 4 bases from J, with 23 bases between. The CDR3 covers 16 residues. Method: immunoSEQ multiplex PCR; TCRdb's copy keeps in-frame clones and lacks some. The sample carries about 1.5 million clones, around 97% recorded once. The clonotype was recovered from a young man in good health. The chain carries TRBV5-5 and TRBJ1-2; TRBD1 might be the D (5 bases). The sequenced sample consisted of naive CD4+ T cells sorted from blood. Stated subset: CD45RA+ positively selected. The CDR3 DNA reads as TGTGCCAGCGGGCCGACAGCGTCCCACCCCACCTATGGCTACACCTTC. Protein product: CASGPTASHPTYGYTF.